This T cell receptor (beta chain) was recovered during a study of cytomegalovirus exposure and HLA in healthy donors. Study findings and constraints: The authors judged a highly shared variant cluster likely a sequencing artifact. As confirmed in vitro, a few CMV-associated chains were specific for CMV antigens. An analysis that was carried out later associated approximately 17,000 TCR beta sequences with HLA alleles at 0.05 false discovery rate.

Details on this clone: As yet, its antigen is unknown.

13 Jbeta primers and 60 Vbeta primers were used for the PCR. This table comes from immunoSEQ multiplex PCR, and its TCRdb copy is limited to in-frame clones, with some not included. The profile shows around 100,000 clones, around 64% of them singletons. Healthy people donating bone marrow made up the donors. With V trimmed by 2 bases and J by 3 bases, 0 bases remained unmatched. The CDR3 extends over 14 amino acids. The germline V gene encodes CDR1 MNHEY and CDR2 SMNVEV (reference sequence). The chain links TRBV27 to TRBJ1-4; 7 bases align to TRBD1. Sequencing input: PBMCs. This TCR was sampled from a woman under 40 in good health and CMV-seronegative. CDR3 protein: CASSLQGANEKLFF. CDR3 in DNA: TGTGCCAGCAGTTTACAGGGGGCTAATGAAAAACTGTTTTTT.